The T cell receptor (beta chain) described here comes from a study of persistence of HIV-infected CD4 T cells. There are 13 residues in the CDR3. The ends were cut back, 7 bases at V and 8 bases at J, with 17 bases in the middle. In germline, CDR1 is LNHDA, CDR2 SQIVND (reference sequence). The immunoSEQ assay was version 4, run in survey mode. Sequenced by immunoSEQ multiplex PCR; TCRdb stores in-frame clones only, minus some. The data hold roughly 48,000 clones, with approximately 90% observed a single time. This nonspecific control used anti-CD3/anti-CD28 bead stimulation of CD4+ T cells. Sorting of responding CD4+ T cells relied on upregulated CD40 ligand together with CD69. Of note for this clone: Its antigen is still unknown.

The V gene is TRBV19, the J gene TRBJ1-2, with D maybe TRBD1 (5 bases). The sequence came from an adult woman with HIV who was CMV-seropositive. The material sequenced was CD4+ T cells sorted from PBMCs after approximately 19-hour stimulation, taken from a patient who received antiretroviral therapy. CDR3 nucleotides: TGTGCCAGTACCGATTACTGGGGGGTCGGCTACACCTTC. Translation: CASTDYWGVGYTF. Supplemented by reference TRBV19 and TRBJ1-2, the full variable domain reads DGGITQSPKYLFRKEGQNVTLSCEQNLNHDAMYWYRQDPGQGLRLIYYSQIVNDFQKGDIAEGYSVSREKKESFPLTVTSAQKNPTAFYLCASTDYWGVGYTFGSGTRLTVV.